The 30 T cell receptor beta chains listed next were all sequenced from one sample in a study of identical twins. TCRdb re-called the 5' RACE reads through MiXCR, storing one row per CDR3 protein. The sample has some 230,000 distinct CDR3 sequences, 5.5% to 7.5% seen once. This sample also belongs to another study, concerning T cells expressing NK-cell markers.

The sequenced sample consisted of CD8+ T cells sorted from blood. The receptors stem from a woman aged 18-35 years in good health.

This clonotype showed up many times. The chain links TRBV27 to TRBJ1-1; D ambiguous. Trimming left V 0 bases short and J 0 bases short, with 5 bases between. CDR1 and CDR2 from the germline V gene are MNHEY and SMNVEV (reference sequence). The CDR3 runs to 14 residues. CDR3 loop: CASSLSGLNTEAFF. For the CDR3, the DNA is TGTGCCAGCAGTTTATCAGGCCTGAACACTGAAGCTTTCTTT.

This clonotype has a handful of counts. This chain uses TRBV20-1 with TRBJ2-1; D gene unclear. Germline CDR1 is DFQATT and CDR2 is SNEGSKA (reference sequence). Trimming removed 6 bases from V and 0 bases from J, with 15 bases in between. The CDR3 loop spans 15 amino acids. The CDR3 region has the DNA TGCAGTGCCTTACCCGTGGAGAGCTCCTACAATGAGCAGTTCTTC. This sequence encodes CSALPVESSYNEQFF.

This chain's CDR3 is CASSLGGSHNEQFF. The CDR3 DNA follows: TGTGCCAGCAGTTTAGGTGGGTCCCACAATGAGCAGTTCTTC. The V call is TRBV27, the J call TRBJ2-1; D remains ambiguous. The germline CDR1 and CDR2 sequences are MNHEY and SMNVEV (reference sequence). The CDR3 runs 14 residues. V lost 2 bases to trimming and J lost 5 bases, with 10 bases between them.

This clonotype appeared many times. The rearrangement joins TRBV4-3 to TRBJ2-2; D is unclear. CDR3 size: 16 residues. CDR1 is LGHNA, CDR2 YSLEER, per germline. Trimming took 1 base from V and 4 from J, leaving 13 bases between them. CDR3 nucleotides: TGCGCCAGCAGCCAAGGATGGTCCCGGATCACCGGGGAGCTGTTTTTT. Residues: CASSQGWSRITGELFF.

This clonotype was seen more than once but under ten times. The chain uses TRBV7-9 and TRBJ2-7; 8 bases map to TRBD1. The CDR3 runs 14 residues. The V and J ends lost 5 bases and 2 bases, in that order; junction bases with no gene match: 5. Germline CDR1 and CDR2: SEHNR and FQNEAQ (reference sequence). The CDR3 loop reads CASSGQGPTYEQYF. DNA for the CDR3: TGTGCCAGCAGCGGACAGGGACCAACCTACGAGCAGTACTTC.

This clonotype was counted only a few times. V usage is TRBV5-1 and J usage is TRBJ2-2; tentatively, D is TRBD2 (5 bases). The germline V gene encodes CDR1 SGHRS and CDR2 YFSETQ. There are 19 residues in the CDR3. V was clipped by 1 base and J by 0 bases, with 19 bases between them. For the CDR3, the DNA is TGCGCCAGCAGCTTGTCCCCTGACACCCCGAGGGCGAACACCGGGGAGCTGTTTTTT. It is translated as CASSLSPDTPRANTGELFF. Complete variable domain (other parts from reference TRBV5-1 and TRBJ2-2): KAGVTQTPRYLIKTRGQQVTLSCSPISGHRSVSWYQQTPGQGLQFLFEYFSETQRNKGNFPGRFSGRQFSNSRSEMNVSTLELGDSALYLCASSLSPDTPRANTGELFFGEGSRLTVL.

This chain uses TRBV6-5 with TRBJ1-2; possibly TRBD1 for D (5 bases). Trimming removed 0 bases at V and 11 bases at J, with 13 bases between. CDR1 and CDR2 from the germline V gene are MNHEY and SVGAGI. This CDR3 is built from 13 residues. The CDR3: CASSYSSQGNYTF. In DNA form, the CDR3 reads TGTGCCAGCAGTTACTCGAGTCAGGGCAATTACACCTTC.

This chain links TRBV2 with TRBJ2-3, with unresolved D. This CDR3 comprises 12 residues. V dropped 10 bases and J dropped 2 bases, with 10 bases sitting between them. Germline values: CDR1 SNHLY, CDR2 FYNNEI. The CDR3 loop is CATPKFTDTQYF. The CDR3, as DNA: TGTGCCACCCCGAAATTCACAGATACGCAGTATTTT. The whole variable domain, remainder taken from reference TRBV2 and TRBJ2-3, is EPEVTQTPSHQVTQMGQEVILRCVPISNHLYFYWYRQILGQKVEFLVSFYNNEISEKSEIFDDQFSVERPDGSNFTLKIRSTKLEDSAMYFCATPKFTDTQYFGPGTRLTVL.

This chain connects TRBV2 to TRBJ2-3; maybe TRBD1 (5 bases). Between the trimmed V and J ends, which lost 6 bases and 7 bases, there was a span of 11 bases. This CDR3 has 12 amino acids. The germline V gene has CDR1 SNHLY and CDR2 FYNNEI. The CDR3 DNA reads as TGTGCCAGCAGGGGTTACAGGAATACGCAGTATTTT. Protein sequence: CASRGYRNTQYF.

This clonotype was counted a few times. The genes are TRBV9 and TRBJ2-1; D is unclear. V was shortened by 3 bases and J by 7 bases, with 11 bases between the two germline ends. Looked up from germline, CDR1 is SGDLS and CDR2 is YYNGEE. The CDR3 is 13 residues long. The CDR3: CASSAAVRNEQFF. The CDR3 DNA follows: TGTGCCAGCAGCGCTGCCGTGCGGAATGAGCAGTTCTTC.

This rearrangement joins TRBV6-5 to TRBJ1-1, with a possible D match to TRBD1 (6 bases). The CDR3 has 12 amino acids. Trimming stripped 4 bases from V and 8 bases from J, with 11 bases between. Germline CDR1 reads MNHEY; CDR2 reads SVGAGI. As DNA, the CDR3 is TGTGCCAGCAGTTCCTACAGGGCGGAAGCTTTCTTT. It specifies CASSSYRAEAFF.

This clonotype was recorded many times. J is TRBJ1-2 and V is TRBV12-3 or TRBV12-4; TRBD1 agrees at 8 bases. The CDR3 length is 14 residues. Germline trimming cut 7 bases from V and 4 bases from J; bases unmatched to any gene: 8. In nucleotides, the CDR3 is TGTGCCAGCACACCGGACAGGGCCGCCTATGGCTACACCTTC. Its translation: CASTPDRAAYGYTF.

The rearrangement joins TRBV15 to TRBJ1-1; a weak D match, TRBD1 (6 bases). V lost 8 bases, J lost 3 bases, and 19 bases lay in between. Germline values: CDR1 LNHNV, CDR2 YYDKDF (reference sequence). This CDR3 is 15 amino acids long. The CDR3 nucleotides read TGTGCCACCTTGGGGGAGGGGGGAAAGGACACTGAAGCTTTCTTT. Protein product: CATLGEGGKDTEAFF.

V is TRBV2 and J is TRBJ1-1, with 10 bases lining up with TRBD1. With V trimmed by 7 bases and J by 3 bases, 5 bases remained unmatched. The CDR3 contains 14 residues. Germline CDR1 is SNHLY and CDR2 is FYNNEI. The CDR3 loop reads CASTGQGGHTEAFF. CDR3 in DNA: TGTGCCAGCACAGGACAGGGGGGGCACACTGAAGCTTTCTTT. The complete variable domain, with remaining parts taken from reference TRBV2 and TRBJ1-1, reads EPEVTQTPSHQVTQMGQEVILRCVPISNHLYFYWYRQILGQKVEFLVSFYNNEISEKSEIFDDQFSVERPDGSNFTLKIRSTKLEDSAMYFCASTGQGGHTEAFFGQGTRLTVV.

The chain has TRBV12-3 or TRBV12-4 and TRBJ2-7; D is perhaps TRBD2 (5 bases). V was shortened by 2 bases and J by 6 bases, with 8 bases between the two germline ends. This CDR3 comprises 12 residues. The CDR3 sequence is CASSLRDFEQYF. In DNA form, the CDR3 reads TGTGCCAGCAGTTTACGGGATTTCGAGCAGTACTTC.

This clonotype has ten or more counts. CDR3 nucleotide sequence: TGTGCCAGCAGTTCCCGACCCGGGACAGGGGCGTCCACCGGGGAGCTGTTTTTT. It encodes CASSSRPGTGASTGELFF. This chain connects TRBV5-5 to TRBJ2-2; TRBD1 matches at 10 bases. V lost 5 bases to trimming and J lost 4 bases; unmatched junction nucleotides: 14. The CDR3 contains 18 residues. Germline values: CDR1 SGHKS, CDR2 YYEKEE (reference sequence).

V gene TRBV7-6 combines with J gene TRBJ1-5; tentatively, D is TRBD1 (5 bases). From germline, CDR1 is SGHVS and CDR2 FNYEAQ. This CDR3 has 13 amino acids. The germline V and J ends were trimmed by 3 bases and 4 bases, with 7 bases remaining between them. In DNA, the CDR3 is TGTGCCAGCAGCTTCGGGACGAATCAGCCCCAGCATTTT. This encodes CASSFGTNQPQHF.

This clonotype came up many times. The rearrangement links TRBV29-1 to TRBJ1-1; no firm D call. Germline loops: CDR1 SQVTM, CDR2 ANQGSEA. The CDR3 consists of 12 residues. Trimming removed 6 bases at V and 2 bases at J, with 10 bases between. The CDR3 spells CSVQQINTEAFF. The CDR3, as DNA: TGCAGCGTCCAACAGATAAACACTGAAGCTTTCTTT.

This clonotype was counted many times. The chain is built from TRBV24-1 and TRBJ2-1, with 9 bases lining up with TRBD1. In germline, CDR1 is KGHDR, CDR2 SFDVKD. This CDR3 spans 15 amino acids. With 7 bases clipped from V and 8 bases from J, the junction kept 11 bases outside the gene matches. DNA of the CDR3: TGTGCCACCAGCCCGGGACAGGGAGGGAGGGATGAGCAGTTCTTC. Translating gives CATSPGQGGRDEQFF.

The chain combines TRBV4-3 with TRBJ2-1, with a possible D match to TRBD2 (5 bases). The CDR3 sequence is 18 residues long. Germline CDR1 reads LGHNA; CDR2 reads YSLEER. Trimming pared 5 bases from V and 3 bases from J, leaving 23 bases between. The CDR3 coding sequence is TGCGCCAGCAGCTCCAAGATATACTCAGCGGCGAGCTACAATGAGCAGTTCTTC. It yields the protein CASSSKIYSAASYNEQFF.

The J gene is TRBJ2-3, the V gene TRBV4-1; tentative D call: TRBD1 (6 bases). The germline V and J ends were trimmed by 0 bases and 11 bases, with 9 bases remaining between them. The CDR3 consists of 12 residues. The germline CDR1 and CDR2 sequences are MGHRA and YSYEKL. The CDR3 bases are TGCGCCAGCAGCCAAGAGGGCAGGGGGCAGTATTTT. Protein sequence: CASSQEGRGQYF.

This clonotype was observed many times. The chain recombines TRBV12-3 or TRBV12-4 with TRBJ2-3; D ambiguous. The CDR3 spans 14 residues. V lost 0 bases, J lost 0 bases, and 4 bases lay in between. This chain's CDR3 is CASSLAASTDTQYF. The CDR3 coding sequence is TGTGCCAGCAGTTTAGCGGCAAGCACAGATACGCAGTATTTT.

This clonotype has at least ten counts. The chain joins TRBV7-3 to TRBJ1-1, with a possible D match to TRBD1 (5 bases). CDR1 and CDR2 (germline): SGHTA, FQGTGA. Trimming left V 5 bases short and J 1 base short, with 17 bases between. The CDR3 runs to 16 residues. CDR3 sequence (DNA): TGTGCCAGCAGCCCCTCGGCAGGGCAGTGGAACACTGAAGCTTTCTTT. It yields the protein CASSPSAGQWNTEAFF.

The chain couples TRBV12-3 or TRBV12-4 to TRBJ1-6; the D is unclear. The V gene lost 1 base and the J gene lost 10 bases, with 14 bases spanning the gap. The CDR3 length is 15 residues. CDR3 loop: CASSLGQSLGSPLHF. CDR3 bases: TGTGCCAGCAGTTTAGGGCAGTCGCTTGGCTCACCCCTCCACTTT.

This clonotype was seen repeatedly, ten times or more. The V and J genes are TRBV20-1 and TRBJ2-7, with TRBD2 matching 9 bases. V was clipped by 0 bases and J by 0 bases; unmatched bases: 3. This CDR3 is 15 amino acids long. The germline V gene encodes CDR1 DFQATT and CDR2 SNEGSKA (reference sequence). Here the CDR3 DNA reads TGCAGTGCTAGAGAATCTAGCGGGGCCTCCTACGAGCAGTACTTC. This gives the protein CSARESSGASYEQYF.

The chain carries TRBV20-1 and TRBJ2-1; the match to TRBD2 covers 12 bases. The CDR3 is 16 amino acids. V dropped 6 bases and J dropped 1; count of bases not matched to a gene: 7. CDR1 is DFQATT and CDR2 is SNEGSKA in the germline V gene (reference sequence). CDR3 sequence: CSAPGLAGSSYNEQFF. CDR3 sequence (DNA): TGCAGTGCCCCGGGACTAGCGGGTTCGTCCTACAATGAGCAGTTCTTC.

This clonotype was recorded at least ten times. V and J are TRBV12-3 or TRBV12-4 and TRBJ1-2; 10 positions agree with TRBD1. The junction had 5 bases not matched to a gene; V was cut back by 7 bases and J by 0 bases. This CDR3 is built from 15 residues. The CDR3 region has the DNA TGTGCCAGCACTACCGGGACAGGGGCTAACTATGGCTACACCTTC. It translates to CASTTGTGANYGYTF.

This clonotype has ten or more counts. The CDR3 spells CASSFGDREHNEQFF. The DNA for the CDR3 is TGCGCCAGCAGCTTTGGGGACCGTGAACACAATGAGCAGTTCTTC. The chain is built from TRBV5-1 and TRBJ2-1; D may be TRBD1 or TRBD2 (5 bases each). The length of the CDR3 is 15 residues. V was trimmed by 2 bases and J by 5 bases, leaving 14 bases between them. CDR1 and CDR2 from the germline V gene are SGHRS and YFSETQ.

The chain combines TRBV18 with TRBJ1-4, with a weak D call TRBD1 (5 bases). The length of the CDR3 is 13 residues. Germline assignment: CDR1 KGHSH and CDR2 LQKENI. The V gene lost 5 bases and the J gene lost 13 bases, with 17 bases spanning the gap. The CDR3 sequence: CASSYARAPRLFF. In DNA form, the CDR3 reads TGTGCCAGCTCATACGCCAGGGCCCCTAGACTGTTTTTT.

V is TRBV12-3 or TRBV12-4 and J is TRBJ2-2; D gene unclear. This CDR3 is built from 12 residues. Trimming left V 7 bases short and J 8 bases short, with 11 bases between. This CDR3 reads CASTGDRGELFF. The CDR3 DNA sequence: TGTGCCAGCACCGGAGACCGGGGGGAGCTGTTTTTT.